This T cell receptor beta chain was obtained from a study of blood T cell repertoires in COVID-19. At the level of the study: There were acute and convalescent COVID-19 samples, and they came from the United States, Italy and Spain. The analysed material was cDNA or gDNA that came from T cells, B-cell-depleted T cells, or PBMCs.

The authors' processing: Nucleated cell number was recorded as an estimate derived from reference gene primer amplification. Produced via immunoSEQ multiplex PCR; TCRdb's table is partial and in-frame only. V, J and clone size are taken as reported in that table, and D and trimming were inferred from the DNA itself. The repertoire holds approximately 97,000 clones, with 75% to 90% as singletons. The ends lost 7 bases at V and 3 bases at J; junction bases unmatched: 6. The CDR3 is 13 residues long. Germline-derived CDR1 and CDR2 are ENHRY and SYGVKD. The receptor was derived from a woman over 75 with acute or convalescent COVID-19. The chain couples TRBV10-3 to TRBJ2-7, with TRBD1 matching 7 bases. The sample was peripheral blood. CDR3 sequence reads: CAIKGQSVYEQYF. CDR3 sequence (DNA): TGTGCCATCAAGGGACAGTCGGTCTACGAGCAGTACTTC.